This T cell receptor beta chain was sequenced during a study of blood T cell repertoires in COVID-19. V trimming: 4 bases; J trimming: 3 bases; junction bases outside the gene matches: 8. The CDR3 is 15 amino acids. CDR1 and CDR2 (germline): MNHEY, SVGAGI. The method was immunoSEQ multiplex PCR; TCRdb's version includes in-frame clones alone and lacks a portion of them. The top ten clones hold roughly a fifth of a sample with tens of thousands of clones, about 80% of them seen once. The sequenced sample consisted of peripheral blood. The V and J genes are TRBV6-5 and TRBJ2-7; 8 nucleotides align to TRBD1. The sequence was collected from an elderly woman with acute or convalescent COVID-19. The CDR3 sequence: CASSLGTGDFYEQYF. CDR3 bases: TGTGCCAGCAGTTTAGGGACAGGTGACTTCTACGAGCAGTACTTC.